Only one count was recorded for the clone carrying this T cell receptor beta chain. This sample is part of a study of blood T cell repertoires in COVID-19. Turning to the study itself: Samples of COVID-19 (acute and convalescent) were obtained from the United States, Italy and Spain.

CDR1 SGHNT and CDR2 YYREEE come from the germline V gene (reference sequence). CDR3 length equals 15 residues. The V gene lost 0 bases and the J gene lost 1 base, with 10 bases spanning the gap. Here immunoSEQ multiplex PCR was the method, and the copy in TCRdb shows in-frame clones only, minus some. Seen here are 150,000 or so clones, roughly 89% observed once, and the top ten hold roughly 5.7%. The age range of participants was roughly 18 to 90 years, with residence in under 30 US areas. Shortly before study entry, within 2 weeks, exposed participants had met a COVID-19 case. The sample comprised PBMCs or T cells enriched from blood (not recorded which). This clonotype was sampled from a woman aged 45-60 years who had been exposed to COVID-19. The chain employs TRBV5-4 and TRBJ2-5; maybe TRBD2 (6 bases). CDR3 in DNA: TGTGCCAGCAGCTTGGCGAATAGCGGCCAAGAGACCCAGTACTTC. This sequence encodes CASSLANSGQETQYF.